This T cell receptor beta chain was obtained from a study of cytomegalovirus exposure and HLA in healthy donors. Background on the study: HLA-typed donors were the source of tens of millions of unique TCRs held in an early data release.

PCR amplification relied on 60 Vbeta primers (plus 13 Jbeta primers). The repertoire was sequenced with immunoSEQ multiplex PCR; TCRdb's copy has only in-frame clones and lacks some. The sample holds about 96,000 clones, 65% to 85% seen once. The CDR3 has 15 amino acids. V shed 3 bases, J shed 4 bases, and the junction held 8 bases outside the gene matches. CDR1 and CDR2 from the germline V gene are LNHDA and SQIVND (reference sequence). Sequencing used PBMCs. The chain carries TRBV19 and TRBJ2-7; 8 bases are shared with TRBD1. The TCR sequence derives from a woman aged 70 to 79 in good health and CMV-seropositive. The CDR3 DNA sequence: TGTGCCAGTAGTATGTCGGCGGACAGGGCTTACGAGCAGTACTTC. Amino acids: CASSMSADRAYEQYF.